The next 20 T cell receptor beta chains were all read from a single sample in a study of blood T cell repertoires in COVID-19. TCRdb's copy holds only in-frame clones and misses some; the assay was immunoSEQ multiplex PCR. The table has just under 150,000 clones, over 85% seen once; the top ten hold around 1.5%. Material: peripheral blood. Receptors were obtained from a human donor in a cohort sampled during active COVID-19.

The chain is built from TRBV7-3 and TRBJ1-2; D perhaps matches TRBD1 (6 bases). Trimming took 5 bases from V and 4 from J, leaving 17 bases between them. CDR3 length: 15 residues. CDR1 is SGHTA and CDR2 is FQGTGA in the germline V gene. CDR3 protein: CASSPHGGEIYGYTF. The CDR3 DNA follows: TGTGCCAGCAGCCCCCATGGGGGCGAGATCTATGGCTACACCTTC.

This clone was observed once. V is TRBV7-8 and J is TRBJ2-7; 7 bases align to TRBD2. Losses at the gene ends were 3 bases for V and 3 bases for J; bases not matched to a gene: 8. The CDR3 loop spans 15 amino acids. Germline assignment: CDR1 SGHVS and CDR2 FQNEAQ. The DNA of the CDR3 is TGTGCCAGCAGCTTGGTGGGGGGGAACTACTACGAGCAGTACTTC. Translated: CASSLVGGNYYEQYF.

This chain uses TRBV16 with TRBJ1-1; D perhaps matches TRBD1 (6 bases). The CDR3 is 14 amino acids. V was trimmed by 4 bases and J by 0 bases, leaving 9 bases between them. The germline CDR1 and CDR2 sequences are KGHSY and FQNENV. DNA for the CDR3: TGTGCCAGCAGCCTAAGACAGGTGAACACTGAAGCTTTCTTT. Amino acids: CASSLRQVNTEAFF. The full variable domain, completed using reference TRBV16 and TRBJ1-1, is GEEVAQTPKHLVRGEGQKAKLYCAPIKGHSYVFWYQQVLKNEFKFLISFQNENVFDETGMPKERFSAKCLPNSPCSLEIQATKLEDSAVYFCASSLRQVNTEAFFGQGTRLTVV.

The rearrangement uses TRBV4-2 and TRBJ2-3; a weak D match, TRBD1 (6 bases). Per the germline V gene, CDR1 is LGHNA and CDR2 is YNFKEQ. This CDR3 spans 17 amino acids. Trimming removed 4 bases from V and 4 bases from J, with 21 bases in between. CDR3 DNA: TGTGCCAGCAGCCTCCGTGGGGGCGGCGGGCGGGCAGATACGCAGTATTTT. Its protein product is CASSLRGGGGRADTQYF.

The chain couples TRBV13 to TRBJ1-1; D is possibly TRBD1 (5 bases). The CDR3 runs to 15 residues. Germline V lookup: CDR1 PRHDT, CDR2 FYEKMQ (reference sequence). V was cut by 8 bases and J by 0 bases, with 16 bases left in between. The CDR3 region is CASAAEGSMNTEAFF. The CDR3 DNA sequence: TGTGCCAGCGCCGCGGAGGGGTCCATGAACACTGAAGCTTTCTTT.

V gene TRBV29-1 combines with J gene TRBJ2-5, with D possibly matching TRBD1 (6 bases). Trimming shortened V by 4 bases and J by 1 base, and 7 bases separated the two germline ends. CDR1 and CDR2 (germline): SQVTM, ANQGSEA. This CDR3 is 12 amino acids long. The CDR3 is CSVVGAQETQYF. The CDR3 nucleotides read TGCAGCGTTGTGGGGGCCCAAGAGACCCAGTACTTC.

V usage is TRBV19 and J usage is TRBJ1-4; possible D gene TRBD1, 6 bases. Germline V gene lookup returns CDR1 LNHDA and CDR2 SQIVND (reference sequence). The CDR3 is 12 residues long. Between the trimmed V and J ends, which lost 9 bases and 5 bases, there was a span of 10 bases. CDR3 DNA sequence: TGTGCCAGCGGACAGACGAATGAAAAACTGTTTTTT. It specifies CASGQTNEKLFF.

V is TRBV19 and J is TRBJ1-1, with TRBD1 as a possible D gene (6 bases). The length of the CDR3 is 13 residues. Per the germline V gene, CDR1 is LNHDA and CDR2 is SQIVND (reference sequence). Trimming cost V 5 bases and J 1 base, with 8 bases left between them. CDR3 residues: CASSQGRNTEAFF. CDR3 sequence (DNA): TGTGCCAGTAGTCAGGGGCGGAACACTGAAGCTTTCTTT. Supplemented by reference TRBV19 and TRBJ1-1, the full variable domain reads DGGITQSPKYLFRKEGQNVTLSCEQNLNHDAMYWYRQDPGQGLRLIYYSQIVNDFQKGDIAEGYSVSREKKESFPLTVTSAQKNPTAFYLCASSQGRNTEAFFGQGTRLTVV.

This clone was detected once. The chain couples TRBV19 to TRBJ1-4; D is unclear. The CDR3 length is 14 residues. The germline V and J ends were trimmed by 2 bases and 0 bases, with 4 bases remaining between them. Germline CDR1 and CDR2: LNHDA and SQIVND (reference sequence). The CDR3 sequence is CASSITATNEKLFF. DNA for the CDR3: TGTGCCAGTAGTATAACGGCAACTAATGAAAAACTGTTTTTT.

The CDR3 DNA reads as TGTGCCAGCAGCTTGGGGCTAGCATTCCAAGAGACCCAGTACTTC. It is translated as CASSLGLAFQETQYF. V usage is TRBV5-8 and J usage is TRBJ2-5; D may be TRBD2 (5 bases). The V and J ends lost 0 bases and 1 base respectively, with 10 bases between them. The CDR3 consists of 15 residues. The V gene's germline CDR1 is SGHTS and CDR2 YDEGEE.

V usage is TRBV19 and J usage is TRBJ2-1; 7 bases are shared with TRBD2. The CDR3 runs to 14 residues. The germline gives CDR1 LNHDA, CDR2 SQIVND (reference sequence). J was trimmed by 4 bases and V by 6 bases; bases with no gene match: 6. CDR3 protein: CASRVGGGYNEQFF. The CDR3, as DNA: TGTGCCAGTAGGGTCGGCGGGGGATACAATGAGCAGTTCTTC.

This clone was observed once. The V gene is TRBV7-8, the J gene TRBJ2-1; 10 bases map to TRBD1. The CDR3 runs 18 residues. Germline values: CDR1 SGHVS, CDR2 FQNEAQ. With V trimmed by 3 bases and J by 0 bases, 8 bases remained unmatched. CDR3 coding DNA: TGTGCCAGCAGCTTGGGACAGGGGCTCTGGGGCTCCTACAATGAGCAGTTCTTC. This gives the protein CASSLGQGLWGSYNEQFF. The whole variable domain, remainder taken from reference TRBV7-8 and TRBJ2-1, is GAGVSQSPRYKVAKRGQDVALRCDPISGHVSLFWYQQALGQGPEFLTYFQNEAQLDKSGLPSDRFFAERPEGSVSTLKIQRTQQEDSAVYLCASSLGQGLWGSYNEQFFGPGTRLTVL.

The chain employs TRBV5-4 and TRBJ1-2; a possible D gene is TRBD1 (5 bases). CDR1 and CDR2 (germline): SGHNT, YYREEE (reference sequence). V lost 3 bases, J lost 4 bases, and 13 bases lay in between. CDR3 length: 14 residues. The DNA for the CDR3 is TGTGCCAGCAGCTACCAGACAGCTACCTATGGCTACACCTTC. Its protein product is CASSYQTATYGYTF. The whole variable domain, remainder taken from reference TRBV5-4 and TRBJ1-2, is ETGVTQSPTHLIKTRGQQVTLRCSSQSGHNTVSWYQQALGQGPQFIFQYYREEENGRGNFPPRFSGLQFPNYSSELNVNALELDDSALYLCASSYQTATYGYTFGSGTRLTVV.

V and J are TRBV19 and TRBJ1-1; tentatively, D is TRBD1 (5 bases). Germline CDR1 LNHDA, CDR2 SQIVND (reference sequence). V shed 5 bases and J shed 0 bases, with 22 bases lying between them. This CDR3 region has 18 residues. This chain's CDR3 is CASSYMSPAAGLNTEAFF. The CDR3 DNA reads as TGTGCCAGTAGTTATATGTCTCCCGCCGCAGGGTTGAACACTGAAGCTTTCTTT.

The chain recombines TRBV2 with TRBJ1-1; D is possibly TRBD1 (6 bases). The CDR3 totals 11 residues. The ends were cut back, 2 bases at V and 10 bases at J, with 8 bases in the middle. From germline, CDR1 is SNHLY and CDR2 FYNNEI. The chain's CDR3 is CASSESRGAFF. The DNA for the CDR3 is TGTGCCAGCAGTGAATCCAGGGGAGCTTTCTTT.

The chain combines TRBV12-3 or TRBV12-4 with TRBJ1-1; D remains unclear. V lost 4 bases, J lost 7 bases, and 13 bases lay in between. The CDR3 loop spans 13 amino acids. The DNA for the CDR3 is TGTGCCAGCAGTTCGGACTACAAGGGTGAAGCTTTCTTT. It encodes CASSSDYKGEAFF.

The chain has TRBV6-1 and TRBJ2-1, with D maybe TRBD1 (6 bases). The CDR3 totals 16 residues. Trimming shortened V by 3 bases and J by 2 bases, and 14 bases separated the two germline ends. The germline gives CDR1 MNHNS, CDR2 SASEGT. For the CDR3, the DNA is TGTGCCAGCAGTGAGCTAACACAGGGACCCTACAATGAGCAGTTCTTC. Translated, it gives CASSELTQGPYNEQFF.

The V call is TRBV9, the J call TRBJ2-3, with D possibly TRBD2 on 5 matching bases. The germline V gene has CDR1 SGDLS and CDR2 YYNGEE. V was trimmed by 4 bases and J by 1 base, leaving 16 bases between them. The CDR3 contains 16 residues. The CDR3 here is CASSPREGRGTDTQYF. As DNA, the CDR3 is TGTGCCAGCAGCCCCCGAGAGGGTAGAGGCACAGATACGCAGTATTTT.

The chain is built from TRBV13 and TRBJ2-2, with D perhaps matching TRBD1 (8 bases). V lost 5 bases and J 6 bases, leaving 13 bases between the germline ends. In germline, CDR1 is PRHDT, CDR2 FYEKMQ (reference sequence). The CDR3 runs to 14 residues. The CDR3 sequence is CASSATGGAGELFF. CDR3 DNA sequence: TGTGCCAGCAGCGCCACAGGGGGGGCCGGGGAGCTGTTTTTT. Together with reference TRBV13 and TRBJ2-2, the CDR3 gives the full variable domain: AAGVIQSPRHLIKEKRETATLKCYPIPRHDTVYWYQQGPGQDPQFLISFYEKMQSDKGSIPDRFSAQQFSDYHSELNMSSLELGDSALYFCASSATGGAGELFFGEGSRLTVL.

The rearrangement links TRBV6-5 to TRBJ2-5, with TRBD2 matching 10 bases. V was clipped by 9 bases and J by 5 bases; unmatched bases: 12. CDR3 length equals 15 residues. Germline CDR1 is MNHEY and CDR2 is SVGAGI. In DNA form, the CDR3 reads TGTGCCAGTGGTCAGCGGGGGGGCTCTGTGGAGACCCAGTACTTC. Amino acids: CASGQRGGSVETQYF.